What follows is one TCR beta chain and its context. Together with a sample-barcoded 5' primer, a J-beta primer mix was included in a second PCR lasting roughly 6 to 12 cycles. TCRdb re-derived calls from the 5' RACE reads in MiXCR, one entry per CDR3 protein. The sample lists about 670,000 distinct CDR3 sequences, about 50% occurring once. The data stem from a study of blood T cells in healthy people across ages. Overall study context: Template switching picked up about one barcoded beta molecule for each two T cells.

Sequencing input: blood. The sequence came from a woman older than 75 in good health.

The CDR3 sequence: CASLYTGGTATQYF. CDR3 nucleotides: TGTGCCAGCCTTTATACAGGGGGGACAGCTACACAGTATTTT. The rearrangement links TRBV7-2 to TRBJ2-3; 8 bases agree with TRBD1. Germline CDR1 and CDR2: SGHTA and FQGNSA. The CDR3 has 14 residues. Trimming removed 8 bases from V and 12 bases from J; junction bases left unmatched: 16. Full variable domain (missing parts from reference TRBV7-2 and TRBJ2-3): GAGVSQSPSNKVTEKGKDVELRCDPISGHTALYWYRQSLGQGLEFLIYFQGNSAPDKSGLPSDRFSAERTGGSVSTLTIQRTQQEDSAVYLCASLYTGGTATQYFGPGTRLTVL.